The 3 T cell receptor beta chains reported below all come from one sample, sequenced in a study of cytomegalovirus exposure and HLA in healthy donors. Both 60 Vbeta primers and 13 Jbeta primers went into the PCR. Generated by immunoSEQ multiplex PCR, the TCRdb table keeps only in-frame clones and is missing some. This table holds 130,000 to 150,000 clones, roughly 77% found once. Sample: PBMCs. These TCRs come from a man aged 25 to 40 in good health and CMV-seronegative.

The chain links TRBV7-2 to TRBJ2-3; 10 bases align to TRBD2. With V trimmed by 5 bases and J by 3 bases, 8 bases remained unmatched. Germline CDR1 reads SGHTA; CDR2 reads FQGNSA. The CDR3 is 16 residues long. Written as DNA, the CDR3 is TGTGCCAGCAGCGCGAGAACTAGCGGGGTTACAGATACGCAGTATTTT. Encoded protein: CASSARTSGVTDTQYF.

This sequence joins TRBV7-9 and TRBJ2-7; 9 bases fit TRBD1. Germline loops: CDR1 SEHNR, CDR2 FQNEAQ (reference sequence). J was trimmed by 3 bases and V by 5 bases; bases with no gene match: 8. The CDR3 is 15 amino acids. CDR3 nucleotides: TGTGCCAGCAGCCCAGCACGGGACAGGGTCTACGAGCAGTACTTC. It encodes CASSPARDRVYEQYF.

This clone was observed a handful of times. The rearrangement joins TRBV2 to TRBJ2-7; D perhaps matches TRBD2 (6 bases). The CDR3 length is 14 residues. V was shortened by 2 bases and J by 3 bases, with 11 bases between the two germline ends. Germline-derived CDR1 and CDR2 are SNHLY and FYNNEI. CDR3 amino acids: CASSERVGGYEQYF. DNA for the CDR3: TGTGCCAGCAGTGAACGGGTCGGGGGCTACGAGCAGTACTTC. Full variable domain (remainder filled in from reference TRBV2 and TRBJ2-7): EPEVTQTPSHQVTQMGQEVILRCVPISNHLYFYWYRQILGQKVEFLVSFYNNEISEKSEIFDDQFSVERPDGSNFTLKIRSTKLEDSAMYFCASSERVGGYEQYFGPGTRLTVT.